This passage covers 10 T cell receptor beta chains from one sample sequenced in a study of CD8+CD57+ T cells in acquired aplastic anemia. Profiling of TCR beta VDJ combinations and CDR3 sequences used genomic DNA as template. TCRdb re-derived calls from the reads in MiXCR, one entry per CDR3 protein. The sample consists of fewer than 250,000 distinct CDR3 sequences, less than 70% of them appearing once. The sequenced sample consisted of sorted CD4+, CD8+, or CD8+CD57+ T cells (not recorded which) from PBMCs. These receptors were taken from a human donor in good health, serving as a control.

A word on this clonotype: This is likely a read error, given that the CDR3 carries no conserved phenylalanine or tryptophan at its end. The chain combines TRBV9 with TRBJ2-1, with TRBD2 identical over 9 bases. Germline values: CDR1 SGDLS, CDR2 YYNGEE. The CDR3 length is 15 residues. V dropped 0 bases and J dropped 4; count of bases not matched to a gene: 2. The CDR3 region has the DNA TGTGCCAGCAGCGTAGGCGGGGGGGCGTACAATGAGCAGTTCCTC. Protein product: CASSVGGGAYNEQFL.

The chain has TRBV7-9 and TRBJ2-1; the match to TRBD2 covers 8 bases. Germline CDR1 SEHNR, CDR2 FQNEAQ (reference sequence). The CDR3 totals 13 residues. Unmatched junction bases numbered 4, after V lost 5 bases and J lost 7 bases. The CDR3 nucleotides are TGTGCCAGCAGCCGCGGGACTAGGAATGAGCAGTTCTTC. Its protein product is CASSRGTRNEQFF.

The chain has TRBV3-1 and TRBJ1-2; 7 nucleotides align to TRBD1. This CDR3 region has 15 residues. Per germline, CDR1 LGHDT and CDR2 YNNKEL (reference sequence). V shed 0 bases and J 3 bases; nucleotides not matched to a gene: 4. The CDR3 DNA reads TGTGCCAGCAGCCAAGACCCCGACAGGGACTATGGCTACACCTTC. Protein: CASSQDPDRDYGYTF.

This clonotype was found a few times. The CDR3 nucleotides read TGTGCCAGCAGCGTGGGGGCGGAGACCCAGTACTTC. Its protein product is CASSVGAETQYF. The chain has TRBV9 and TRBJ2-5; a weak D match, TRBD1 (6 bases). Germline-derived CDR1 and CDR2 are SGDLS and YYNGEE. Deletions cut 2 bases from V and 5 bases from J, with 7 bases between. CDR3 length: 12 amino acids.

The chain uses TRBV9 and TRBJ2-5; D perhaps matches TRBD2 (5 bases). The germline CDR1 and CDR2 sequences are SGDLS and YYNGEE. V was pared by 3 bases and J by 1 base, with 16 bases between. The CDR3 has 16 amino acids. As DNA, the CDR3 is TGTGCCAGCAGCGGGGGTAGCGCCCACATCCAAGAGACCCAGTACTTC. As protein: CASSGGSAHIQETQYF.

This clonotype was found many times. The J gene is TRBJ2-1, the V gene TRBV9; 8 bases agree with TRBD2. The V gene end was trimmed by 0 bases and the J gene end by 6 bases; junction bases not matched to a gene: 2. The CDR3 totals 14 residues. From germline, CDR1 is SGDLS and CDR2 YYNGEE. CDR3 in DNA: TGTGCCAGCAGCGTAGGAAGCGGGGGCAATGAGCAGTTCTTC. The encoded protein is CASSVGSGGNEQFF.

The chain carries TRBV5-6 and TRBJ1-5; maybe TRBD1 (5 bases). V was trimmed by 4 bases and J by 7 bases, leaving 12 bases between them. Per the germline V gene, CDR1 is SGHDT and CDR2 is YYEEEE. CDR3 length: 13 amino acids. CDR3 region: CASSGTSGQPQHF. Here the CDR3 DNA reads TGTGCCAGCAGCGGGACCTCAGGGCAGCCCCAGCATTTT.

The chain combines TRBV20-1 with TRBJ2-7, with 8 bases lining up with TRBD2. The CDR3 sequence is 15 residues long. Germline trimming cut 0 bases from V and 4 bases from J; bases unmatched to any gene: 8. The V gene's germline CDR1 is DFQATT and CDR2 SNEGSKA (reference sequence). DNA for the CDR3: TGCAGTGCTAGAGATGTGGCTAGCGGGTCATACGAGCAGTACTTC. The encoded protein is CSARDVASGSYEQYF.

This clonotype was detected ten times or more. The gene calls are TRBV4-1 and TRBJ2-1; 10 bases map to TRBD2. V shed 0 bases, J shed 0 bases, and the junction held 5 bases outside the gene matches. The CDR3 length is 18 residues. In germline, CDR1 is MGHRA, CDR2 YSYEKL. DNA of the CDR3: TGCGCCAGCAGCCAAGATAAAGGACTAGCGGACTCCTACAATGAGCAGTTCTTC. This codes for CASSQDKGLADSYNEQFF.

This clonotype was found many times. CDR3 region: CATSDRTGDGYTF. CDR3 DNA sequence: TGTGCCACCAGTGATCGGACAGGGGATGGCTACACCTTC. The chain couples TRBV24-1 to TRBJ1-2; 9 bases fit TRBD1. This CDR3 comprises 13 residues. Germline V gives CDR1 KGHDR, CDR2 SFDVKD. Trimming at V came to 3 bases and at J to 6 bases, leaving 1 base not matched to a gene.